One and the same sample provided the 3 T cell receptor beta chains below, sequenced in a study of low-dose radiotherapy and immunotherapy resistance in tumors. Time point described: after trial treatment. This sample's treatment: LDRT plus nivolumab, ipilimumab, low-dose cyclophosphamide and aspirin (RACIN trial). Alpha and beta chains were covered, as first-strand cDNA relied on TRAV- and TRBV-specific primers. The TCRs were subjected to amplification over roughly 18 PCR cycles employing a constant-region primer in conjunction with a V-primer adapter. TCRdb recomputed calls from the reads with MiXCR, one row per CDR3 protein. Among more than 50,000 distinct CDR3 sequences listed, under 30% were seen once. The source material was PBMCs, sampled after low-dose radiotherapy plus immunotherapy. All receptors derive from a male donor with prostate cancer.

This clonotype has only a few counts. The V gene is TRBV7-2, the J gene TRBJ1-1; D gene unclear. V was shortened by 4 bases and J by 11 bases, with 20 bases between the two germline ends. Germline CDR1 is SGHTA and CDR2 is FQGNSA. CDR3 length equals 14 residues. The CDR3 is CASSSIRPGGVAFF. CDR3 nucleotides: TGTGCCAGCAGCTCCATAAGACCCGGTGGGGTTGCTTTCTTT.

Many counts were recorded for this clonotype. The chain uses TRBV7-2 and TRBJ2-1; D possibly corresponds to TRBD2 (6 bases). Germline CDR1 reads SGHTA; CDR2 reads FQGNSA. This CDR3 comprises 14 residues. Trimming took off 0 bases at V and 10 bases at J, with 13 bases between the two ends. CDR3 sequence (DNA): TGTGCCAGCAGCTTAGCTCTGCGGGGCACGGAGCAGTTCTTC. It codes for CASSLALRGTEQFF.

Note on this clonotype: With a much larger clone just one base away, this may be a read error. J is TRBJ2-1 and V is TRBV6-2 or TRBV6-3; D gene unclear. Per germline, CDR1 MNHEY and CDR2 SVGEGT. The CDR3 sequence is 13 residues long. Trimming shortened V by 9 bases and J by 5 bases, and 14 bases separated the two germline ends. The CDR3 DNA follows: TGTGCCAGGAGTGACCCGCCTGACAATGAGCAGTTCTTC. As protein: CARSDPPDNEQFF.